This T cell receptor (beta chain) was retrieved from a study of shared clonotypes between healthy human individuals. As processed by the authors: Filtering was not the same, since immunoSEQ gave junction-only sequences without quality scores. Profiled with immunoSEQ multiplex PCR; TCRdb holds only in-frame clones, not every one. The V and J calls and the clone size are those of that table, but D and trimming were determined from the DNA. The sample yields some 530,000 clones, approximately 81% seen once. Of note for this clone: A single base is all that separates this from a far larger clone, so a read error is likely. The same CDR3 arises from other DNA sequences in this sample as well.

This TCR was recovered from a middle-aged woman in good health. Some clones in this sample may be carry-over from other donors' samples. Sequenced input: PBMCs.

The CDR3 region has the DNA TGCGCCAGCATTCACGATACCGGGGAGCTGTTTTTT. As protein: CASIHDTGELFF. V gene TRBV10-2 combines with J gene TRBJ2-2; D uncertain. Trimming took off 7 bases at V and 5 bases at J, with 8 bases between the two ends. The CDR3 consists of 12 residues. Germline assignment: CDR1 WSHSY and CDR2 SAAADI.